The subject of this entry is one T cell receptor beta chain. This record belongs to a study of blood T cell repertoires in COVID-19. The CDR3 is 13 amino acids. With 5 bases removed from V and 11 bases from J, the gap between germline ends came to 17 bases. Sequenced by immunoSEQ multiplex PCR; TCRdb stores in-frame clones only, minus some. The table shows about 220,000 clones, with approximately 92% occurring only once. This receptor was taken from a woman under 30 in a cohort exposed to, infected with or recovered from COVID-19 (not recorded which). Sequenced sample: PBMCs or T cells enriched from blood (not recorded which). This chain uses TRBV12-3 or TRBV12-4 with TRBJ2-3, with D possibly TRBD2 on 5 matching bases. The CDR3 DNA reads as TGTGCCAGCAGTCCTGGACTGGGTCATATGCAGTATTTT. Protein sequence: CASSPGLGHMQYF.